Listed below are T cell receptor beta chains from one sample, sequenced in a study of cytomegalovirus exposure and HLA in healthy donors. This table comes from immunoSEQ multiplex PCR, and its TCRdb copy is limited to in-frame clones, with some not included. The table shows around 190,000 clones, with roughly 87% occurring only once. What was sequenced was PBMCs. These receptors came from a boy aged 2 to 9 in good health and CMV-seronegative. The CDR3 runs from the conserved cysteine through the conserved F or W.

J gene | V gene | CDR3 protein
TRBJ2-3 | TRBV5-1 | CASSLSTGGATDTQYF
TRBJ2-2 | TRBV2 | CASSEESETGELFF
TRBJ2-7 | TRBV28 | CASGLAGGGRYEQYF
TRBJ2-1 | TRBV27 | CASSLGVKGNNEQFF
TRBJ1-2 | TRBV6-1 | CASSEGLAGQGRSYGYTF
TRBJ1-4 | TRBV7-9 | CASSFTPGPEGEKLFF
TRBJ2-1 | TRBV21-1 | CASSKVLSDRGDEQFF
TRBJ2-7 | TRBV6-6 | CASSPRGGPRYEQYF
TRBJ1-1 | TRBV6-5 | CASSYQENTEAFF
TRBJ1-1 | TRBV30 | CAWTIGGLGTEAFF
TRBJ1-2 | TRBV5-1 | CASSLETGVDNGYTF
TRBJ2-4 | TRBV5-4 | CASSGGQSFKNIQYF
TRBJ1-1 | TRBV13 | CASSPYDRERLNTEAFF
TRBJ2-1 | TRBV5-6 | CASSFTSAVYEQFF
TRBJ2-1 | TRBV4-2 | CASSQDPNNEQFF
TRBJ2-7 | TRBV18 | CASSPPSLYYEQYF
TRBJ1-1 | TRBV11-3 | CASSSGTGNTEAFF
TRBJ2-7 | TRBV28 | CASSSETGSSYEQYF
TRBJ2-1 | TRBV6-5 | CASRTGTGTLAEQFF
TRBJ2-5 | TRBV28 | CASSSDRAETQYF
TRBJ2-3 | TRBV14 | CASSQGGLLLDTQYF
TRBJ2-7 | TRBV2 | CASSPNPTGIHEQYF
TRBJ2-3 | TRBV29-1 | CSVTRFLDTQYF
TRBJ2-2 | TRBV6-1 | CASNVHPNTGELFF
TRBJ2-5 | TRBV5-1 | CASSFYTGQETQYF
TRBJ1-1 | TRBV9 | CASSVYPGGEAFF
TRBJ2-5 | TRBV28 | CASSLRTGHSGTQYF
TRBJ2-5 | TRBV18 | CASSPDRVEETQYF